This record covers a single T cell receptor (beta chain). Its antigen is not known. This sample was included in a study of cytomegalovirus exposure and HLA in healthy donors. General observations from the study: The classifier, whose performance was assessed in both the original and validation cohorts, reportedly diagnosed cytomegalovirus status with high specificity and sensitivity. A later analysis reportedly found that, within productive TCRs, an Asian-associated ancestry cluster had fewer N-insertions than the mean observed across the roughly 610 donors. In an earlier analysis, productive rearrangement rates for most beta V segments clustered near 87% or 30%.

In the PCR, 60 Vbeta and 13 Jbeta primers were used. Sequenced by immunoSEQ multiplex PCR; TCRdb stores in-frame clones only, minus some. The data show 180,000 or so clones, approximately 80% seen once. The TCR originated in a woman aged 45-65 years in good health and CMV-seropositive. The sample consisted of PBMCs.

This CDR3 is CASSLGLAGHNEQFF. In DNA form, the CDR3 reads TGTGCCAGCAGCCTTGGACTAGCGGGGCACAATGAGCAGTTCTTC. J is TRBJ2-1 and V is TRBV7-3, with 12 bases that match TRBD2. Losses at the gene ends were 5 bases for V and 5 bases for J; bases not matched to a gene: 4. This CDR3 contains 15 residues. Per the germline V gene, CDR1 is SGHTA and CDR2 is FQGTGA.